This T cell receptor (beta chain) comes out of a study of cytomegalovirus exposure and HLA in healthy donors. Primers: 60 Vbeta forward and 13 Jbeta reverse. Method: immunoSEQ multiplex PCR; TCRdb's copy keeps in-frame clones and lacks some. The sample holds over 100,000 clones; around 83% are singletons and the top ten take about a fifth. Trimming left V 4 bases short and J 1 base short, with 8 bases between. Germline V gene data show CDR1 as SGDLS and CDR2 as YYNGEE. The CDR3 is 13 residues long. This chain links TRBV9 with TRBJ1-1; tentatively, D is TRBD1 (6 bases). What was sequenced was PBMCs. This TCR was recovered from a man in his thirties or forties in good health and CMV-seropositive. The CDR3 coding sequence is TGTGCCAGCAGCCCGACAGGGAACACTGAAGCTTTCTTT. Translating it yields CASSPTGNTEAFF.